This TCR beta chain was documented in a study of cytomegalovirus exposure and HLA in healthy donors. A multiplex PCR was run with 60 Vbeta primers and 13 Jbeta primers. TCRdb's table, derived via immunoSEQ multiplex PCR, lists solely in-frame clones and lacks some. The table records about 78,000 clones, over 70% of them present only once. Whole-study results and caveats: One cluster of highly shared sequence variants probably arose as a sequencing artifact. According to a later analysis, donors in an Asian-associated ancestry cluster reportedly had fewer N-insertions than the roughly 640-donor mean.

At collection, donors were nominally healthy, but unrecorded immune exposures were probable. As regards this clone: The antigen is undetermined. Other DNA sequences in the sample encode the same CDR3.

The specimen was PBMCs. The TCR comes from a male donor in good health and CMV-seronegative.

In DNA form, the CDR3 reads TGTGCCAGCAGCGTAGGGCCCGACAGGGATTACGAGCAGTACTTC. Amino acid sequence: CASSVGPDRDYEQYF. The chain has TRBV9 and TRBJ2-7; TRBD1 matches 7 bases. The CDR3 is 15 amino acids. Per the germline V gene, CDR1 is SGDLS and CDR2 is YYNGEE. V trimming: 0 bases; J trimming: 4 bases; junction bases outside the gene matches: 7.